This is a list of T cell receptor beta chains from one sample in a study of T-cell reconstitution after alpha-beta-depleted transplantation in children. TCRdb called the PCR reads again in MiXCR, with one record for every CDR3 protein. The table lists approximately 500,000 distinct CDR3 sequences, roughly a tenth of them singletons, with just over 2% in the top ten. The material sequenced was PBMCs, taken before TCRalphabeta/CD19-depleted stem cell transplant. The source of these receptors is a child aged 2 to 10 with inherited bone marrow failure, due to receive a stem cell transplant. CDR3s include the opening cysteine and the closing phenylalanine or tryptophan. The order of the fields is clone size, J gene, V gene, D gene, CDR3 protein, CDR3 DNA. A D gene is named only where the DNA matches it firmly. Size is stated for part of the rows, as once, few or many counts, or as a class when the clone is expanded.

abundance: many
j_gene: TRBJ2-3
v_gene: TRBV7-2
d_gene: NA
CDR3aa: CASSFSTGPDTDTQYF
CDR3nt: TGTGCCAGCAGCTTCTCGACGGGACCTGACACAGATACGCAGTATTTT

abundance: few
j_gene: TRBJ1-3
v_gene: TRBV20-1
d_gene: NA
CDR3aa: CSARDPGVDTIYF
CDR3nt: TGCAGTGCTAGAGACCCTGGTGTGGACACCATATATTTT

abundance: NA
j_gene: TRBJ2-5
v_gene: TRBV4-1
d_gene: NA
CDR3aa: CASSQVGSRYGLRVIGQETQYF
CDR3nt: TGCGCCAGCAGCCAAGTAGGGAGTAGGTATGGACTGCGCGTAATTGGTCAAGAGACCCAGTACTTC

abundance: NA
j_gene: TRBJ1-4
v_gene: TRBV5-4
d_gene: NA
CDR3aa: CASSPSSLATNEKLFF
CDR3nt: TGTGCCAGCAGCCCATCCTCACTGGCAACTAATGAAAAACTGTTTTTT

abundance: few
j_gene: TRBJ2-1
v_gene: TRBV7-2
d_gene: NA
CDR3aa: CASSLAGASSYNEQFF
CDR3nt: TGTGCCAGCAGCCTAGCAGGGGCAAGCTCCTACAATGAGCAGTTCTTC

abundance: few
j_gene: TRBJ1-5
v_gene: TRBV19
d_gene: TRBD1
CDR3aa: CASSIAGTGLHQPQHF
CDR3nt: TGTGCCAGTAGTATAGCCGGGACAGGGCTCCACCAGCCCCAGCATTTT

abundance: many
j_gene: TRBJ2-3
v_gene: TRBV12-3/TRBV12-4
d_gene: TRBD2
CDR3aa: CASSLNSGTIGRTDTQYF
CDR3nt: TGTGCCAGCAGTTTAAATTCGGGGACTATCGGGAGGACAGATACGCAGTATTTT

abundance: few
j_gene: TRBJ2-7
v_gene: TRBV20-1
d_gene: TRBD2
CDR3aa: CSARKTSPSTQQYF
CDR3nt: TGCAGTGCTCGGAAGACTAGCCCATCTACGCAGCAGTACTTC

abundance: many
j_gene: TRBJ2-7
v_gene: TRBV20-1
d_gene: NA
CDR3aa: CSARDWVADKYEQYF
CDR3nt: TGCAGTGCTAGAGATTGGGTAGCTGACAAATACGAGCAGTACTTC

abundance: NA
j_gene: TRBJ1-2
v_gene: TRBV4-3
d_gene: NA
CDR3aa: CASSQAMDGEGPYGYTF
CDR3nt: TGCGCCAGCAGCCAAGCCATGGACGGGGAGGGTCCCTATGGCTACACCTTC

abundance: NA
j_gene: TRBJ1-1
v_gene: TRBV6-1
d_gene: NA
CDR3aa: CASSPQGWGHVNTEAFF
CDR3nt: TGTGCCAGCAGCCCCCAGGGATGGGGACATGTGAACACTGAAGCTTTCTTT

abundance: many
j_gene: TRBJ1-2
v_gene: TRBV27
d_gene: TRBD1
CDR3aa: CASTLRAFGDREGYGYTF
CDR3nt: TGTGCCAGCACCCTCCGGGCCTTCGGAGACAGGGAAGGTTATGGCTACACCTTC

abundance: few
j_gene: TRBJ2-2
v_gene: TRBV4-3
d_gene: TRBD2
CDR3aa: CASSQLSGITGELFF
CDR3nt: TGCGCCAGCAGCCAACTTAGCGGGATCACCGGGGAGCTGTTTTTT

abundance: many
j_gene: TRBJ1-4
v_gene: TRBV12-3/TRBV12-4
d_gene: TRBD1
CDR3aa: CASSLTGRREKLFF
CDR3nt: TGTGCCAGCAGTTTGACAGGGAGACGCGAAAAACTGTTTTTT

abundance: many
j_gene: TRBJ2-7
v_gene: TRBV15
d_gene: TRBD1
CDR3aa: CATSRDMGQGYEQYF
CDR3nt: TGTGCCACCAGCAGAGATATGGGACAGGGCTACGAGCAGTACTTC

abundance: NA
j_gene: TRBJ2-6
v_gene: TRBV15
d_gene: NA
CDR3aa: CATSKGRIPISGANVLTF
CDR3nt: TGTGCCACCAGCAAAGGGCGGATCCCGATCTCTGGGGCCAACGTCCTGACTTTC

abundance: many
j_gene: TRBJ2-3
v_gene: TRBV20-1
d_gene: NA
CDR3aa: CSAIPGERTDTQYF
CDR3nt: TGCAGTGCTATACCGGGAGAGAGGACAGATACGCAGTATTTT

abundance: many
j_gene: TRBJ2-5
v_gene: TRBV20-1
d_gene: TRBD2
CDR3aa: CSATVSGGRDETQYF
CDR3nt: TGCAGTGCTACCGTTAGTGGCGGGAGGGACGAGACCCAGTACTTC

abundance: NA
j_gene: TRBJ2-1
v_gene: TRBV4-3
d_gene: TRBD2
CDR3aa: CASSQGPGGGVDYNEQFF
CDR3nt: TGCGCCAGCAGCCAAGGCCCCGGGGGGGGAGTTGACTACAATGAGCAGTTCTTC

abundance: NA
j_gene: TRBJ2-5
v_gene: TRBV6-2/TRBV6-3
d_gene: NA
CDR3aa: CASSSAGWGETQYF
CDR3nt: TGTGCCAGCAGTTCGGCGGGCTGGGGGGAGACCCAGTACTTC

abundance: few
j_gene: TRBJ1-1
v_gene: TRBV5-1
d_gene: TRBD1
CDR3aa: CASSLEGGEGMNTEAFF
CDR3nt: TGCGCCAGCAGCTTAGAAGGGGGCGAGGGGATGAACACTGAAGCTTTCTTT

abundance: many
j_gene: TRBJ2-7
v_gene: TRBV20-1
d_gene: NA
CDR3aa: CSARVRDTSSYEQYF
CDR3nt: TGCAGTGCTAGAGTTCGGGACACGAGCTCCTACGAGCAGTACTTC

abundance: many
j_gene: TRBJ1-3
v_gene: TRBV5-1
d_gene: TRBD1
CDR3aa: CASSLGTGSFGNTIYF
CDR3nt: TGCGCCAGCAGCTTGGGGACAGGGTCCTTCGGAAACACCATATATTTT

abundance: many
j_gene: TRBJ2-3
v_gene: TRBV3-1
d_gene: NA
CDR3aa: CASSQSDTQYF
CDR3nt: TGTGCCAGCAGCCAATCGGATACGCAGTATTTT

abundance: many
j_gene: TRBJ2-3
v_gene: TRBV10-1
d_gene: TRBD2
CDR3aa: CASAPSGRSTDTQYF
CDR3nt: TGCGCCAGCGCCCCGAGCGGGAGGAGTACAGATACGCAGTATTTT

abundance: NA
j_gene: TRBJ2-3
v_gene: TRBV28
d_gene: NA
CDR3aa: CASSPGVVDTQYF
CDR3nt: TGTGCCAGCAGTCCCGGAGTGGTAGATACGCAGTATTTT

abundance: NA
j_gene: TRBJ1-1
v_gene: TRBV12-3/TRBV12-4
d_gene: NA
CDR3aa: CASSFRQVGTEAFF
CDR3nt: TGTGCCAGCAGTTTCAGACAGGTGGGGACTGAAGCTTTCTTT

abundance: few
j_gene: TRBJ2-3
v_gene: TRBV4-2
d_gene: TRBD2
CDR3aa: CASSQPISGIRLAGGGKTDTQYF
CDR3nt: TGTGCCAGCAGCCAACCAATTTCTGGAATTCGACTAGCGGGAGGGGGCAAGACAGATACGCAGTATTTT

abundance: NA
j_gene: TRBJ2-1
v_gene: TRBV27
d_gene: TRBD2
CDR3aa: CASSLVGGLAGRYSYNEQFF
CDR3nt: TGTGCCAGCAGTTTAGTAGGGGGTCTAGCGGGACGTTACTCCTACAATGAGCAGTTCTTC

abundance: NA
j_gene: TRBJ2-2
v_gene: TRBV19
d_gene: NA
CDR3aa: CASMERRYTGELFF
CDR3nt: TGTGCCAGTATGGAGCGGAGGTACACCGGGGAGCTGTTTTTT

abundance: many
j_gene: TRBJ2-7
v_gene: TRBV7-2
d_gene: TRBD2
CDR3aa: CASRAGGPYEQYF
CDR3nt: TGTGCCAGCCGGGCGGGAGGCCCCTACGAGCAGTACTTC

abundance: many
j_gene: TRBJ1-2
v_gene: TRBV27
d_gene: NA
CDR3aa: CASGGVDYGYTF
CDR3nt: TGTGCCAGCGGGGGAGTGGACTATGGCTACACCTTC